The clone carrying this TCR beta chain has at least ten counts. This specimen belongs to a study of T cells after yellow fever vaccination. General study results and limits: Post-booster repertoires contained most primary-vaccination clones again (roughly 96% CD4, approximately 86% CD8). The sorted memory subsets sampled on day 0 contained almost no detectable vaccine-responding clonotypes.

This CDR3 is built from 16 residues. The germline V and J ends were trimmed by 6 bases and 1 base, with 16 bases remaining between them. The study made its TCR cDNA through 5'RACE template switching. That step introduced a universal primer site along with UMIs. TCRdb analysed the 5' RACE reads with MiXCR anew, one entry per CDR3 protein. The table includes more than 30,000 distinct CDR3 sequences, more than 6.5% detected once. The starting material was PBMCs, either bulk or a sorted T-cell subset (CD4+, CD8+, memory, or dextramer-sorted; not recorded which), obtained on the day of the first yellow fever vaccination. This chain connects TRBV12-3 or TRBV12-4 to TRBJ1-3; no clear D. The sequence derives from a man aged 18 to 35 who received the YFV17D yellow fever vaccine. The CDR3 nucleotides are TGTGCCAGCAGCCTTGGGAGGCCTAATTCTGGAAACACCATATATTTT. Its protein is CASSLGRPNSGNTIYF.